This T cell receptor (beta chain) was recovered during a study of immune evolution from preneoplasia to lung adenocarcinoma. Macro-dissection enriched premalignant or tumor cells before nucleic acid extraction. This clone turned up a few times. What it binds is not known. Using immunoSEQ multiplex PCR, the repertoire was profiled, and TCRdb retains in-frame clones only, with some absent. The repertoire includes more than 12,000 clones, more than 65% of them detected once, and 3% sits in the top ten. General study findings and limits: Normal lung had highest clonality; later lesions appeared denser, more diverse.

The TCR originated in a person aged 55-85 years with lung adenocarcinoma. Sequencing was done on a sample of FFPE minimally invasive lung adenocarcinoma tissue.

The DNA for the CDR3 is TGTGCCAGCAGCCACAAATGGAACACTGAAGCTTTCTTT. It codes for CASSHKWNTEAFF. This chain connects TRBV27 to TRBJ1-1; no definite D call. V dropped 6 bases and J dropped 1 base, with 9 bases sitting between them. CDR3 length: 13 amino acids. Germline V CDR1 and CDR2: MNHEY, SMNVEV (reference sequence).